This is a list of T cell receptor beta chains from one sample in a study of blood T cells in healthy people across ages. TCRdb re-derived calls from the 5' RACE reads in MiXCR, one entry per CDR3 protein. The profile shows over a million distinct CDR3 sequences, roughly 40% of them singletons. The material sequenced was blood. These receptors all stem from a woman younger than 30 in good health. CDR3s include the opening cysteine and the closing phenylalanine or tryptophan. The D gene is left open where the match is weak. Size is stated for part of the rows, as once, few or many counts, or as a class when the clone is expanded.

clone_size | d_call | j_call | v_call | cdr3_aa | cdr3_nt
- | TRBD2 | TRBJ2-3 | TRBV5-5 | CASSKGVNSGGYTDTQYF | TGTGCCAGCAGCAAAGGGGTTAATAGCGGGGGTTACACAGATACGCAGTATTTT
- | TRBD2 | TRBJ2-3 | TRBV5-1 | CASSKLAGDADTQYF | TGCGCCAGCAGCAAACTAGCGGGGGACGCAGATACGCAGTATTTT
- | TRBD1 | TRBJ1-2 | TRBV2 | CASSSTTDRVDGYTF | TGTGCCAGCAGCAGTACGACCGACAGGGTCGATGGCTACACCTTC
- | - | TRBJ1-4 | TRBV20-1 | CSAHPQPLNEKLFF | TGCAGTGCTCATCCCCAACCACTTAATGAAAAACTGTTTTTT
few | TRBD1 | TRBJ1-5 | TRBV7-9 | CASSPTPGGLQPQHF | TGTGCCAGCAGCCCCACTCCAGGGGGGCTGCAGCCCCAGCATTTT
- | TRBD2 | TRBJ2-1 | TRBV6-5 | CASREAGGPLPFF | TGTGCCAGCAGAGAAGCGGGGGGGCCTCTGCCGTTCTTC
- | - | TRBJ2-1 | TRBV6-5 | CASSYSIQLSSSYNEQFF | TGTGCCAGCAGTTACTCGATCCAGCTGTCGAGCTCCTACAATGAGCAGTTCTTC
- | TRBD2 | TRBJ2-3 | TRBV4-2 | CASSHARGTSDTDTQYF | TGTGCCAGCAGCCACGCTCGCGGGACTAGCGACACAGATACGCAGTATTTT
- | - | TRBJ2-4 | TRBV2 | CASSVGLRLAKNIQYF | TGTGCCAGCAGTGTGGGACTTCGGTTAGCCAAAAACATTCAGTACTTC
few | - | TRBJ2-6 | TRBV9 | CASSPTGTYLSGANVLTF | TGTGCCAGCAGCCCGACCGGGACATACCTCTCTGGGGCCAACGTCCTGACTTTC
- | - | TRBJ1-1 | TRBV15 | CATSPRGDRNTEAFF | TGTGCCACCAGCCCAAGAGGGGATAGGAACACTGAAGCTTTCTTT
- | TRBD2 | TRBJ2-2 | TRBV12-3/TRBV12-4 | CASSSGLAFTRELFF | TGTGCCAGCTCCTCGGGACTAGCGTTCACCAGGGAGCTGTTTTTT
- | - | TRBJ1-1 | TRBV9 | CASSVAPGQPNTEAFF | TGTGCCAGCAGCGTAGCCCCGGGACAACCGAACACTGAAGCTTTCTTT
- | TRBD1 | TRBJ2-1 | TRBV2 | CASAGTGYNEQFF | TGTGCCAGCGCCGGGACAGGGTACAATGAGCAGTTCTTC
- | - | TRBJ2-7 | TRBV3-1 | CASSHLGRAGSYEQYF | TGTGCCAGCAGCCATCTGGGACGAGCGGGTTCCTACGAGCAGTACTTC
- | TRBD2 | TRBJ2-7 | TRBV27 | CASSHRSGSSYEQYF | TGTGCCAGCAGCCACCGTAGCGGGAGCTCCTACGAGCAGTACTTC
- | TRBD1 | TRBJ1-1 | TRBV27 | CASRYDRGNTEAFF | TGTGCCAGCCGATATGACAGGGGGAACACTGAAGCTTTCTTT
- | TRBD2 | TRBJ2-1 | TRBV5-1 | CASSPGTSGEWLFF | TGCGCCAGCAGCCCAGGGACTAGCGGGGAATGGCTGTTCTTC
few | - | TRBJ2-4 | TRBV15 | CATSRDRGEKGENIQYF | TGTGCCACCAGCAGAGATCGGGGCGAGAAGGGGGAAAACATTCAGTACTTC
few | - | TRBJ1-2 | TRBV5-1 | CASSRDGGQSNYGYTF | TGCGCCAGCAGCCGGGATGGAGGACAATCTAACTATGGCTACACCTTC
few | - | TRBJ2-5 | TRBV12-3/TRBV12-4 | CASRPERGETQYF | TGTGCCAGCAGACCCGAGAGGGGAGAGACCCAGTACTTC
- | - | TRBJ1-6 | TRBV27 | CASTYQQGQSPLHF | TGTGCCAGCACCTACCAGCAGGGCCAGTCACCCCTCCACTTT
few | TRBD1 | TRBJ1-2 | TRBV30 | CAWTLQGVGGYTF | TGTGCCTGGACGCTACAGGGGGTTGGTGGCTACACCTTC
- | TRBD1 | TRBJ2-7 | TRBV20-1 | CSARGDRAYEQYF | TGCAGTGCTAGGGGGGACAGAGCCTACGAGCAGTACTTC
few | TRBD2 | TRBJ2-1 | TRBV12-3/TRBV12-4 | CASSFFGGRSVHEQFF | TGTGCCAGCAGTTTTTTTGGCGGGAGATCAGTTCATGAGCAGTTCTTC
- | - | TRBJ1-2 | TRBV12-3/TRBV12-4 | CATYIQGDIYGYTF | TGTGCCACGTATATACAGGGAGATATCTATGGCTACACCTTC
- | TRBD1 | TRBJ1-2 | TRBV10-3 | CAIVDRGQGPGRYTF | TGTGCCATCGTCGACCGGGGACAGGGGCCGGGTCGCTACACCTTC
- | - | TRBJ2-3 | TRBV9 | CASSAWDFGTDTQYF | TGTGCCAGCAGCGCCTGGGACTTCGGCACAGATACGCAGTATTTT
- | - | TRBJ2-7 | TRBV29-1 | CSVTLDTSGPYEQYF | TGCAGCGTTACCCTGGACACTTCTGGACCCTACGAGCAGTACTTC